This TCR beta chain was obtained from a study of T cells in localized non-small cell lung cancer. The data were produced by immunoSEQ multiplex PCR, yet TCRdb's version contains in-frame clones alone and is incomplete. The table has about 2,600 clones, roughly 48% seen once; the top ten hold about 15%. This clone was picked up a small number of times. V gave up 6 bases and J gave up 10 bases, with 15 bases separating them. The CDR3 length is 12 residues. Germline CDR1 and CDR2: MNHEY and SMNVEV (reference sequence). J is TRBJ2-5 and V is TRBV27; maybe TRBD2 (6 bases). The receptor was isolated from a woman aged 40-69 years with stage II squamous cell lung carcinoma. The material sequenced was lung tumor tissue, taken before any cancer treatment. The CDR3 spells CASRGLPGSQYF. CDR3 coding DNA: TGTGCCAGCAGGGGACTCCCGGGGAGCCAGTACTTC.